This T cell receptor beta chain was sequenced in a study of cytomegalovirus exposure and HLA in healthy donors. Study observations and caveats: Association of roughly 18,000 TCR beta sequences with HLA alleles was found at 0.05 false discovery rate in a later analysis. Clonal expansion was found to be greater in HLA-associated TCR beta chains than in equally common others in a later analysis. Most TCRs appeared rarely, but some public TCRs recurred in many donors.

CDR1 and CDR2 from the germline V gene are SGHRS and YFSETQ. CDR3 length: 15 residues. Germline trimming cut 5 bases from V and 7 bases from J; bases unmatched to any gene: 14. The PCR ran on 60 Vbeta and 13 Jbeta primers. Per the study methods: Among the unique TCR beta chains that a later analysis counted, 70 million to 85 million in all, about 11 million were shared. Generated by immunoSEQ multiplex PCR, the TCRdb table keeps only in-frame clones and is missing some. V and J calls plus clone size are reproduced from that table; the DNA served to infer D and trimming. The sample holds roughly 150,000 clones; around 72% are singletons and the top ten take 5.5% to 7.5%. About this clone itself: What it recognizes is unknown.

This clonotype was sampled from a woman aged 40 to 55 in good health and CMV-seropositive. This sequence joins TRBV5-1 and TRBJ1-2, with TRBD1 matching over 7 bases. Sample: PBMCs. CDR3 protein: CASRGSQGTVFGYTF. The CDR3 nucleotides are TGCGCCAGCAGGGGATCCCAGGGGACAGTTTTTGGCTACACCTTC.